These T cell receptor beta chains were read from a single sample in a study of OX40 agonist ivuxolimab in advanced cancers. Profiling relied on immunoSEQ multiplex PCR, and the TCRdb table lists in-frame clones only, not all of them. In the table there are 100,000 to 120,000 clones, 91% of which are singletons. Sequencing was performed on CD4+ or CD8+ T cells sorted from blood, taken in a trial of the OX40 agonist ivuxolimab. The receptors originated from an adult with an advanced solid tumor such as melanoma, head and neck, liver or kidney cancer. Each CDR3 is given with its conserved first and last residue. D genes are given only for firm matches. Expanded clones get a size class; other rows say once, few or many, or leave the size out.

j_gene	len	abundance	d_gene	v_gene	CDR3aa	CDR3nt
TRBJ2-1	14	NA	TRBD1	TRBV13	CASSGGQGRYEQFF	TGTGCCAGCAGTGGGGGACAGGGAAGGTATGAGCAGTTCTTC
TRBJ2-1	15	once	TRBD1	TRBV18	CASSPGTGGYNEQFF	TGTGCCAGCTCACCCGGGACAGGGGGCTACAATGAGCAGTTCTTC
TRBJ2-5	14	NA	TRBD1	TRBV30	CAWSVAGGLETQYF	TGTGCCTGGAGTGTAGCAGGGGGCTTGGAGACCCAGTACTTC
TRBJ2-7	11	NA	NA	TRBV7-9	CASSLDGEQYF	TGTGCCAGCAGCCTGGACGGCGAGCAGTACTTC
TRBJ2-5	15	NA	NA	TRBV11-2	CASSIPRESVKTQYF	TGTGCCAGCAGCATACCTCGGGAATCAGTAAAGACCCAGTACTTC
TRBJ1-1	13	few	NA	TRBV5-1	CASSLFQDTEAFF	TGCGCCAGCAGCTTATTCCAAGACACTGAAGCTTTCTTT
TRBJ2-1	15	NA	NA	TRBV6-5	CASTNAGGPYNEQFF	TGTGCCAGCACCAATGCTGGGGGGCCCTACAATGAGCAGTTCTTC
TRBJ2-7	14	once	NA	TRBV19	CASSVSVSSYEQYF	TGTGCCAGTAGTGTTTCGGTCAGCTCCTACGAGCAGTACTTC
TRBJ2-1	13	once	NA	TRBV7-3	CASSSTGESEQFF	TGTGCCAGCAGCAGTACAGGCGAGAGTGAGCAGTTCTTC
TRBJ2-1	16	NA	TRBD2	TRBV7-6	CASTPLGGASYNEQFF	TGTGCCAGCACCCCCCTCGGGGGGGCCTCCTACAATGAGCAGTTCTTC
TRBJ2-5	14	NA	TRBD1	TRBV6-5	CASSSTGWQETQYF	TGTGCCAGCAGTTCGACAGGGTGGCAAGAGACCCAGTACTTC
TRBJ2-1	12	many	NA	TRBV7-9	CASSLQGNEQFF	TGTGCCAGCAGCTTACAGGGTAATGAGCAGTTCTTC
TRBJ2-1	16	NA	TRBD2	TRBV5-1	CASSFMASGGDNEQFF	TGCGCCAGCAGCTTCATGGCCAGCGGGGGGGACAATGAGCAGTTCTTC
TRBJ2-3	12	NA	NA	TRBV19	CASSGSTDTQYF	TGTGCCAGTAGCGGGAGCACAGATACGCAGTATTTT
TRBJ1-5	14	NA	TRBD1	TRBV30	CAWSIQGANQPQHF	TGTGCCTGGAGTATCCAGGGGGCAAATCAGCCCCAGCATTTT
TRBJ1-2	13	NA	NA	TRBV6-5	CASSRLSYRGYTF	TGTGCCAGCAGTCGACTGAGCTACAGGGGCTACACCTTC
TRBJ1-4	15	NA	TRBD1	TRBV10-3	CATKTPGQLNEKLFF	TGTGCCACCAAAACGCCGGGACAGCTAAATGAAAAACTGTTTTTT
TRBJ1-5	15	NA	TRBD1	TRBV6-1	CASRRPGQGNQPQHF	TGTGCCAGCAGGCGGCCGGGACAGGGAAATCAGCCCCAGCATTTT
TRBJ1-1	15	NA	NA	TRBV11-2	CASSPRTDLNTEAFF	TGTGCCAGCAGCCCTCGGACAGATTTGAACACTGAAGCTTTCTTT
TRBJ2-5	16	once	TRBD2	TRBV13	CASSLARGRAGETQYF	TGTGCCAGCAGCTTAGCTCGCGGGAGGGCGGGGGAGACCCAGTACTTC
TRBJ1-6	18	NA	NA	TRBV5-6	CASSLFSGTHTYNSPLHF	TGTGCCAGCAGCTTGTTCTCCGGGACACACACTTATAATTCACCCCTCCACTTT
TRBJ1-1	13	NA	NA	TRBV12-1	CASSGTENTEAFF	TGTGCCAGCAGCGGGACAGAGAACACTGAAGCTTTCTTT
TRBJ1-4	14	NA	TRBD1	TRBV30	CAWSGTGGTEKLFF	TGTGCCTGGAGTGGGACAGGTGGAACCGAAAAACTGTTTTTT
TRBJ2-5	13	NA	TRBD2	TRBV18	CASSPGLAETQYF	TGTGCCAGCTCGCCGGGACTAGCGGAGACCCAGTACTTC
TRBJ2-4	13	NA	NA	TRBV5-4	CASSLAGPGVQYF	TGTGCCAGCAGCTTGGCTGGACCTGGGGTTCAGTACTTC
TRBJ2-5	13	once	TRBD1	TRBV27	CASSSTGVGTQYF	TGTGCCAGCAGTTCTACAGGGGTGGGGACCCAGTACTTC
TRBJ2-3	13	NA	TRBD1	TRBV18	CASSRQGGDTQYF	TGTGCCAGCTCTCGACAGGGGGGAGATACGCAGTATTTT
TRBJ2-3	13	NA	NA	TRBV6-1	CASSLDRTDTQYF	TGTGCCAGCAGTTTGGACCGCACAGATACGCAGTATTTT